This TCR beta chain was documented in a study of CD8 T cells in Susac syndrome. Germline CDR1 and CDR2: LNHDA and SQIVND (reference sequence). The V end lost 3 bases, the J end lost 6 bases, and 9 bases lay between the germline ends. The length of the CDR3 is 13 residues. It was with random hexamers that about 0.45 to 1 ug RNA was reverse transcribed. immunoSEQ multiplex PCR amplified TCR beta CDR3 across 54 Vbeta, 13 Jbeta. MiXCR, run by TCRdb on the immunoSEQ multiplex PCR reads, gives a single entry per CDR3 protein. The profile shows roughly 400,000 distinct CDR3 sequences, approximately 85% of them singletons. On this clonotype itself: Its matching antigen is unknown.

Study findings and constraints: The authors acknowledged that the study's TCR sequencing and HLA analysis involved relatively few individuals.

Sequencing input: CD8+ T cells from PBMCs. The clonotype was recovered from a human donor with multiple sclerosis. The chain combines TRBV19 with TRBJ1-5; D remains unclear. CDR3 nucleotides: TGTGCCAGTAGTATTGTGAATCTTCAGCCCCAGCATTTT. Translated: CASSIVNLQPQHF.